This TCR beta chain was sequenced during a study of blood T cell repertoires in COVID-19. About the study: Specimens from acute and convalescent COVID-19 originated in the United States, Italy and Spain. Nucleic acid was either cDNA or gDNA, and it came from T cells, B-cell-depleted T cells, or PBMCs.

Original processing methods: For nucleated cells, counts were estimated from reference gene primer amplification. TCRdb's table, derived via immunoSEQ multiplex PCR, lists solely in-frame clones and lacks some. V and J calls and clone size are those listed in that table; D and trimming were worked out from the DNA. The table shows over 250,000 clones, with about 80% occurring only once. The ends lost 1 base at V and 7 bases at J; junction bases unmatched: 4. The CDR3 runs to 15 residues. Germline V gives CDR1 LGHDT, CDR2 YNNKEL (reference sequence). The sample consisted of peripheral blood. The chain couples TRBV3-1 (or the pseudogene TRBV3-2) to TRBJ1-6; TRBD1 aligns across 7 bases. The sequence derives from a woman of 80 years or more with acute or convalescent COVID-19. DNA for the CDR3: TGTGCCAGCAGCCAAGGTTGGGGACAGAATTCACCCCTCCACTTT. This sequence encodes CASSQGWGQNSPLHF.